These T cell receptor beta chains were read from a single sample in a study of beta chain features in type 1 diabetes. Sequencing was performed with immunoSEQ multiplex PCR; in TCRdb, only in-frame clones are kept and a portion is missing. Of roughly 340,000 clones detected, approximately 13% appear once; the ten largest clones hold 0.015%. The sample consisted of naive CD4+ T cells from blood. Receptor source: a woman aged 18-29 years with type 1 diabetes. Both conserved end residues are trimmed from each CDR3. The order of the fields is V gene, J gene, CDR3 protein.

>TRBV6-5|TRBJ1-1
ASSSYTEAF
>TRBV19|TRBJ2-5
ASRGTRAETQY
>TRBV30|TRBJ2-5
AWSVRVRGPY
>TRBV6-5|TRBJ1-4
ASSPDRGNEKLF
>TRBV15|TRBJ2-5
ATPAVDRPGQETQY
>TRBV7-2|TRBJ2-3
ASSLRRFLDTDTQY
>TRBV28|TRBJ2-7
ASSPTGPLFYEQY
>TRBV9|TRBJ2-3
ASSTGGTSSTDTQY
>TRBV5-1|TRBJ2-5
ASSLAWGQGRETQY
>TRBV19|TRBJ1-5
ATTGRYSNQPQH
>TRBV27|TRBJ2-7
ASSPRPQREQY
>TRBV11-2|TRBJ2-3
ASSYPLGRWNTDTQY
>TRBV7-2|TRBJ2-7
ASSLGSGGPRGEQY
>TRBV11-2|TRBJ2-1
ASRGATGSDPYNEQF
>TRBV4-3|TRBJ2-1
ASSQERRGLAF
>TRBV28|TRBJ1-4
ASSLEEKLF
>TRBV11-2|TRBJ2-3
ASSLWGTNTDTQY
>TRBV27|TRBJ2-7
ASSPDRQLYEQY
>TRBV2|TRBJ2-3
ASGSDYSTQY
>TRBV5-6|TRBJ2-1
ASSLQAGVAEQF
>TRBV30|TRBJ2-3
AWRSGTSEATDTQY